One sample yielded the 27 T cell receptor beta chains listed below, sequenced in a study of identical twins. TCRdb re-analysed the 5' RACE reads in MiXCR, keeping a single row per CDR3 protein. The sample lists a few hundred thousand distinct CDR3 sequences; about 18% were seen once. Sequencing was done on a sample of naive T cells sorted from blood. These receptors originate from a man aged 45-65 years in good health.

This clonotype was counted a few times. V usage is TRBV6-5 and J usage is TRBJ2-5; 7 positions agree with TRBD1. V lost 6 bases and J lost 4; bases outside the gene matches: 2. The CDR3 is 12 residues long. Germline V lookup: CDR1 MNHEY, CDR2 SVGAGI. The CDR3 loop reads CASRGQSETQYF. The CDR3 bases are TGTGCCAGCAGGGGACAGTCAGAGACCCAGTACTTC.

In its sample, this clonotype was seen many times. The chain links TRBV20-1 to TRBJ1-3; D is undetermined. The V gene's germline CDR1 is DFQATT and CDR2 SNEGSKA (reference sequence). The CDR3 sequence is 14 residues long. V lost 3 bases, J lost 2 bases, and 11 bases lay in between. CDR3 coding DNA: TGCAGTGCTAGCCCGGGGAGTGCTGGAAACACCATATATTTT. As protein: CSASPGSAGNTIYF.

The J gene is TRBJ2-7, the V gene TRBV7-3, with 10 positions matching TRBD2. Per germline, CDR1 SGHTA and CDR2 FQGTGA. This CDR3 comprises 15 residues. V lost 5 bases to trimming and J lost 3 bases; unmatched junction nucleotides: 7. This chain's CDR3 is CASSAGTSAIYEQYF. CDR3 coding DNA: TGTGCCAGCAGCGCCGGGACTAGCGCGATCTACGAGCAGTACTTC.

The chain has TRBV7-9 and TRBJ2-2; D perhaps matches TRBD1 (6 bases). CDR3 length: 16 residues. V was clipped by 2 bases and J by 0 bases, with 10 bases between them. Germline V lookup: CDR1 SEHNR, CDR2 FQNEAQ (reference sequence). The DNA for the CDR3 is TGTGCCAGCAGCTTACAGGGGCCTCCGAACACCGGGGAGCTGTTTTTT. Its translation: CASSLQGPPNTGELFF.

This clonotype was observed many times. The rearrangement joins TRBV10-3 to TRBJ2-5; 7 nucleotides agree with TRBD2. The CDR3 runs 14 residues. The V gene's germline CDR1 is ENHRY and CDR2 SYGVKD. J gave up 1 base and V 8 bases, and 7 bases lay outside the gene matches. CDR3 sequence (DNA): TGTGCCATCGGTGGGGGAGGGATCCAAGAGACCCAGTACTTC. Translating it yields CAIGGGGIQETQYF.

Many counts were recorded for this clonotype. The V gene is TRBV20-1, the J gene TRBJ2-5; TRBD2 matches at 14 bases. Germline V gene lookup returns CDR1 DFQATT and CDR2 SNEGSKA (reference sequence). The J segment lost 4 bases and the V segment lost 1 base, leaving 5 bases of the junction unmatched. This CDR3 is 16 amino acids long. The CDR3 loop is CSARGLAGGRRETQYF. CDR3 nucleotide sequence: TGCAGTGCTAGAGGACTAGCGGGGGGGCGTCGAGAGACCCAGTACTTC.

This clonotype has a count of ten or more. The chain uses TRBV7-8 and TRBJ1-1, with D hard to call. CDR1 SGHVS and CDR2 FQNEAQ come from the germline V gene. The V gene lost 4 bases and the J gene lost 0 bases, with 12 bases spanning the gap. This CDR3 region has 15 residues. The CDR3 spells CASSSIRGVNTEAFF. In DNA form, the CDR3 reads TGTGCCAGCAGCTCCATTAGAGGAGTGAACACTGAAGCTTTCTTT.

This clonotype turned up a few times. CDR3 in amino acids: CAIKGQGTSGELFF. The CDR3 bases are TGTGCCATCAAAGGGCAGGGGACCAGCGGGGAGCTGTTTTTT. The chain links TRBV10-3 to TRBJ2-2; TRBD1 is a possible D gene (6 bases). This CDR3 is 14 amino acids long. The germline CDR1 and CDR2 sequences are ENHRY and SYGVKD. The ends were cut back, 7 bases at V and 7 bases at J, with 16 bases in the middle.

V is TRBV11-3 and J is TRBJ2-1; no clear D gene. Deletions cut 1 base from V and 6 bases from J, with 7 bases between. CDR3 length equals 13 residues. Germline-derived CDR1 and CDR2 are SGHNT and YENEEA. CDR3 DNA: TGTGCCAGCAGCTTAGCTGCGGCCAATGAGCAGTTCTTC. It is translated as CASSLAAANEQFF.

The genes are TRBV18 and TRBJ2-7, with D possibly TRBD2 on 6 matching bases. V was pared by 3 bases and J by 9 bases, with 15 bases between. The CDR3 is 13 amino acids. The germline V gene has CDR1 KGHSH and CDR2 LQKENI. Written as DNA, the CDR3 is TGTGCCAGCTCACCCTCGGCGGGATCGGGGCAGTACTTC. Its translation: CASSPSAGSGQYF.

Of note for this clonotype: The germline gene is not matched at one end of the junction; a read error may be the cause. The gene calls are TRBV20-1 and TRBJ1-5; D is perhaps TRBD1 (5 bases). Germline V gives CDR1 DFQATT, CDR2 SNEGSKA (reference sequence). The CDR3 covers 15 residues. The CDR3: CSASNWGTAQQPQLF. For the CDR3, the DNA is TGCAGTGCTAGCAACTGGGGGACGGCCCAGCAGCCCCAGCTTTTT.

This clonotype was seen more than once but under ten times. The CDR3 is CSAPKTSGGETQYF. In DNA form, the CDR3 reads TGCAGTGCACCTAAGACTAGCGGGGGAGAGACCCAGTACTTC. The chain links TRBV20-1 to TRBJ2-5, with TRBD2 matching 12 bases. This CDR3 has 14 amino acids. Germline trimming cut 6 bases from V and 4 bases from J; bases unmatched to any gene: 6. The germline CDR1 and CDR2 sequences are DFQATT and SNEGSKA (reference sequence).

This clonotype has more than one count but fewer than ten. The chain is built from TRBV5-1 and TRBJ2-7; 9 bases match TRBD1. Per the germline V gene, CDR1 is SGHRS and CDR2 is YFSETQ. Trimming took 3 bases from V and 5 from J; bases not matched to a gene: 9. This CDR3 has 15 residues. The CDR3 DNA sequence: TGCGCCAGCAGCTCAAGCTGGGGACAGGGACACGAGCAGTACTTC. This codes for CASSSSWGQGHEQYF. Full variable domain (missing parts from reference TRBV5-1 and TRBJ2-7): KAGVTQTPRYLIKTRGQQVTLSCSPISGHRSVSWYQQTPGQGLQFLFEYFSETQRNKGNFPGRFSGRQFSNSRSEMNVSTLELGDSALYLCASSSSWGQGHEQYFGPGTRLTVT.

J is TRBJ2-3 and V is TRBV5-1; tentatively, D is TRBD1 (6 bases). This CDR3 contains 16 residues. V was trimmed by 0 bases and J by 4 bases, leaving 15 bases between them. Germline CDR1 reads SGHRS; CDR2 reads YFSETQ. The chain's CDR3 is CASSLAGGTGADTQYF. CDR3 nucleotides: TGCGCCAGCAGCTTGGCTGGGGGCACGGGCGCAGATACGCAGTATTTT.

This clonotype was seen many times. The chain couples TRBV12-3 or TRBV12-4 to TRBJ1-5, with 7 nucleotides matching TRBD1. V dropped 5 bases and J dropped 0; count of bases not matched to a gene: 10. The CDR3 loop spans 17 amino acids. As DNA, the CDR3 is TGTGCCAGCAGTCTATTAACAGGGGACTATAGCAATCAGCCCCAGCATTTT. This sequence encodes CASSLLTGDYSNQPQHF.

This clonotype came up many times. CDR3 bases: TGCAGCGTTGTGGAAGGGGATACGCAGTATTTT. Residues: CSVVEGDTQYF. V is TRBV29-1 and J is TRBJ2-3; D is undetermined. The V end lost 4 bases, the J end lost 6 bases, and 8 bases lay between the germline ends. The CDR3 covers 11 residues. The V gene's germline CDR1 is SQVTM and CDR2 ANQGSEA.

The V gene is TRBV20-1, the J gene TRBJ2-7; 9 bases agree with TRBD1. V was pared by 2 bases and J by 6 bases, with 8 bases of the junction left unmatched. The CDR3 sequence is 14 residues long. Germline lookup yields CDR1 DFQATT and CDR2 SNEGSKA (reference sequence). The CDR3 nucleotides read TGCAGTGCTAGAACCGGGACAGGGAGAGGCGAGCAGTACTTC. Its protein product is CSARTGTGRGEQYF.

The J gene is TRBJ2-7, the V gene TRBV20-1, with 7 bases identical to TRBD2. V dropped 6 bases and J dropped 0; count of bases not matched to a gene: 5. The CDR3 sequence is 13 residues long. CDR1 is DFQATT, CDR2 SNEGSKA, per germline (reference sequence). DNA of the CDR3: TGCAGTGCGTGGACTAGTTTCTCCTACGAGCAGTACTTC. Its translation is CSAWTSFSYEQYF.

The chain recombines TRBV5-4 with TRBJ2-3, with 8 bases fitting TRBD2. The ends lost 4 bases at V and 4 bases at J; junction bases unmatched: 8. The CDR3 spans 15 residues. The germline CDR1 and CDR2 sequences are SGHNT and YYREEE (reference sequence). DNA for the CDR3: TGTGCCAGCAGCGTATCAGCGGGAGATGCAGATACGCAGTATTTT. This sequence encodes CASSVSAGDADTQYF.

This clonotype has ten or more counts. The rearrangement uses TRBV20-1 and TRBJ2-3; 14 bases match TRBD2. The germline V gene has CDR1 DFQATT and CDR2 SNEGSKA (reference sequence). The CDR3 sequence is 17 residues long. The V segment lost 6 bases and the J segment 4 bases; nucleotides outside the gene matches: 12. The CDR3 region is CSAFPGETSGGADTQYF. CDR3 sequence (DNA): TGCAGTGCCTTCCCCGGTGAGACTAGCGGGGGGGCAGATACGCAGTATTTT.

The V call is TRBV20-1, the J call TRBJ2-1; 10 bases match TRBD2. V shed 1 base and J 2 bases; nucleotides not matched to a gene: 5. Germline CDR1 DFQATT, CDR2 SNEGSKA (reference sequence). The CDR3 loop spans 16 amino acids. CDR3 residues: CSARVRLAGAYNEQFF. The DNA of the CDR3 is TGCAGTGCTAGAGTACGGCTAGCGGGAGCCTACAATGAGCAGTTCTTC.

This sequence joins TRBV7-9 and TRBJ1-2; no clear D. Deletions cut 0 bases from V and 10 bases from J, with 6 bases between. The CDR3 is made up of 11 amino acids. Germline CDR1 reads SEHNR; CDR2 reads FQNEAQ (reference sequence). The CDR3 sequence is CASSLAGFYTF. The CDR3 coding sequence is TGTGCCAGCAGCTTAGCGGGATTCTACACCTTC. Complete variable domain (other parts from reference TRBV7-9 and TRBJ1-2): DTGVSQNPRHKITKRGQNVTFRCDPISEHNRLYWYRQTLGQGPEFLTYFQNEAQLEKSRLLSDRFSAERPKGSFSTLEIQRTEQGDSAMYLCASSLAGFYTFGSGTRLTVV.

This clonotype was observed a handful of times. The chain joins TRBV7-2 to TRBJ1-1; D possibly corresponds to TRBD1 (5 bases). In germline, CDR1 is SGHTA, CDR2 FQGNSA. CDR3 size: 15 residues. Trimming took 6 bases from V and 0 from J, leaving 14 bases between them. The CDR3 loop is CASRTSTAMNTEAFF. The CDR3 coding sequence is TGTGCCAGCAGGACCTCGACAGCCATGAACACTGAAGCTTTCTTT.

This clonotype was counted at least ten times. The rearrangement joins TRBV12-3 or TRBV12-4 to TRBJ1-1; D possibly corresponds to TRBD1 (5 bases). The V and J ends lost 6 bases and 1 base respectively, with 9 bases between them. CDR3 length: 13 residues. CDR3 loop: CASSHTGNTEAFF. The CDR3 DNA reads TGTGCCAGCAGCCACACAGGGAACACTGAAGCTTTCTTT.

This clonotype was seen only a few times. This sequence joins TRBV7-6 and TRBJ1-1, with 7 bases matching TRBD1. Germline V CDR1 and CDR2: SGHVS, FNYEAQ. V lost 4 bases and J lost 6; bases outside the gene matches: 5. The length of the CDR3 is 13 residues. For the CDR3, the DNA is TGTGCCAGCAGCTCGGGACAGAGCGCTGAAGCTTTCTTT. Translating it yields CASSSGQSAEAFF.

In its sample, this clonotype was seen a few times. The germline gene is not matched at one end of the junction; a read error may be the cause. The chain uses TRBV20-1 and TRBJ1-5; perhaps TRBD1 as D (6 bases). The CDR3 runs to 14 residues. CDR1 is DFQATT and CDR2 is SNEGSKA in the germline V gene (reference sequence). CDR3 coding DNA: TGCAGTGCTAGCGCTGGGGGCGGGGGTCAGCCACAGCATTTT. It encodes CSASAGGGGQPQHF.

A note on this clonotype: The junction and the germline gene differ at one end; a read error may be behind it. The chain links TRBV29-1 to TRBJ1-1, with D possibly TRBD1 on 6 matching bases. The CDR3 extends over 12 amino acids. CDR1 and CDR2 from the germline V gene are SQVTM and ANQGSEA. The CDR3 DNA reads TGCAGCGTTAGGGGACACAACACTGAAGCTTCCTTT. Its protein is CSVRGHNTEASF.